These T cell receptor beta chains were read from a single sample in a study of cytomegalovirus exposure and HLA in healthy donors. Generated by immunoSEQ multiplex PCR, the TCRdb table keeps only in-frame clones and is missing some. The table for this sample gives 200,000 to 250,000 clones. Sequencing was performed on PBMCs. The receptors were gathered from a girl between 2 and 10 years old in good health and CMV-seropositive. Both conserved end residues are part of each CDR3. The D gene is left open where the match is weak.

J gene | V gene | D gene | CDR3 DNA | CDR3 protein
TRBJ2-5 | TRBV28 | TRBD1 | TGTGCCAGCAGTCACCGACAGGGGGAGACCCAGTACTTC | CASSHRQGETQYF
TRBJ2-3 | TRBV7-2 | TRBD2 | TGTGCCAGCAGCTTATTAGCGGGAGGCACAGATACGCAGTATTTT | CASSLLAGGTDTQYF
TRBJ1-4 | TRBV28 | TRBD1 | TGTGCCAGCAGTTCCCCTACCCGGGACAGTAAGCTTAGTGGAACTAATGAAAAACTGTTTTTT | CASSSPTRDSKLSGTNEKLFF
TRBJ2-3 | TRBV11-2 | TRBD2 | TGTGCCAGCAGCTTAGGGGGACTAGCGGGAGCAGATACGCAGTATTTT | CASSLGGLAGADTQYF
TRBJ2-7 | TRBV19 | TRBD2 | TGTGCCAGTAGTACTAGCGGGAGGGCCCTCGGGAACGAGCAGTACTTC | CASSTSGRALGNEQYF
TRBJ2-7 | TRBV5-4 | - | TGTGCCAGCAGCTTGGAAGCCGATCGGTTGGCCTACGAGCAGTACTTC | CASSLEADRLAYEQYF
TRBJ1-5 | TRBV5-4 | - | TGTGCCAGCAGCCAGGGGCAAGGACAGCCCCAGCATTTT | CASSQGQGQPQHF
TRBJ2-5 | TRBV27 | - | TGTGCCAGCAGTTTGATGTTACAGGAGACCCAGTACTTC | CASSLMLQETQYF
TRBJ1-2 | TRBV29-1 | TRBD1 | TGCAGCGTTGAAGGTGTTGGGACAGCCGAGCAACCGGGCTATGGCTACACCTTC | CSVEGVGTAEQPGYGYTF
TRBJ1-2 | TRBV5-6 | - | TGTGCCAGCAGCTTGGATCGGGGGGCCGGGTATGGCTACACCTTC | CASSLDRGAGYGYTF
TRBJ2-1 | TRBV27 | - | TGTGCCAGCAGCGATACCGACATGACGAACTACAATGAGCAGTTCTTC | CASSDTDMTNYNEQFF
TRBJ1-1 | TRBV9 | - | TGTGCCAGCAGCGCCCAAGGGGGCACTGAAGCTTTCTTT | CASSAQGGTEAFF
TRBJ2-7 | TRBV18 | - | TGTGCCAGCTCGCCGGAGGGATCGACCTACGAGCAGTACTTC | CASSPEGSTYEQYF
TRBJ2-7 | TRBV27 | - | TGTGCCAGCAGTTTATCGGGCAGTGGGAGCTCCTACGAGCAGTACTTC | CASSLSGSGSSYEQYF
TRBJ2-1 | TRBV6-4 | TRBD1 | TGTGCCAGCAGTGACTCCGGGTTCGGGACAGGGAATGAGCAGTTCTTC | CASSDSGFGTGNEQFF
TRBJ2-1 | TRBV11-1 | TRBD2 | TGTGCCAGCAGTCGGAGCGGGAGCCTGGGCAATGAGCAGTTCTTC | CASSRSGSLGNEQFF
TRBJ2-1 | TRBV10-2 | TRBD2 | TGCGCCAGCAGCGCGATACTAGCGGGGGACAATGAGCAGTTCTTC | CASSAILAGDNEQFF
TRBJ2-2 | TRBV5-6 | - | TGTGCCAGCAGCTTGGGGGCCTCGAACACCGGGGAGCTGTTTTTT | CASSLGASNTGELFF
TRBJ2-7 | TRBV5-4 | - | TGTGCCAGCAGCTTGGCCCCGCGACAGAGCTACGAGCAGTACTTC | CASSLAPRQSYEQYF
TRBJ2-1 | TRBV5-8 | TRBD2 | TGTGCCAGCAGCTTGGATCGGACTAGGAATGAGCAGTTCTTC | CASSLDRTRNEQFF
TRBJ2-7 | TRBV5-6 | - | TGTGCCAGCAGCTTCCAGGGCGGGATCTCCTACGAGCAGTACTTC | CASSFQGGISYEQYF
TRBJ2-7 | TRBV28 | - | TGTGCCACCAACAACGACAGGTCGAGCTCCTACGAGCAGTACTTC | CATNNDRSSSYEQYF
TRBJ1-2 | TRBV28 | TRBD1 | TGTGCCAGCAGTGATGGACAGGGTCTCGGTAAAATCTATGGCTACACCTTC | CASSDGQGLGKIYGYTF
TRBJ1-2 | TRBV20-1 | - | TGCAGTGGAGCGCCTGGCTATGGCTACACCTTC | CSGAPGYGYTF
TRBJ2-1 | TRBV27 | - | TGTGCCAGCAATTTTGAAGGGGTCAAGAATGAGCAGTTCTTC | CASNFEGVKNEQFF
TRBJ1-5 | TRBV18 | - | TGTGCCAGCTCACCATGGGCAGGGCTCGAACAGCCCCAGCATTTT | CASSPWAGLEQPQHF
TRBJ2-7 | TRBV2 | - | TGTGCCAGCAGTGAGGACAGAACCTACGAGCAGTACTTC | CASSEDRTYEQYF
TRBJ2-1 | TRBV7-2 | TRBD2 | TGTGCCAGCAGCATCAGACTAGCGGGTGACAATGAGCAGTTCTTC | CASSIRLAGDNEQFF
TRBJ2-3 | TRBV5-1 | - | TGCGCCAGCAGCTCCTCCCTGTATGAGGCATTCACAGATACGCAGTATTTT | CASSSSLYEAFTDTQYF
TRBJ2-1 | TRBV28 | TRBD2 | TGTGCCAGCAAGCCGGGGGGTGGCAATGAGCAGTTCTTC | CASKPGGGNEQFF
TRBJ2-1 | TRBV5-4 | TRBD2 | TGTGCCAGCAGCTTGGATCTAGTGGCGGGAGAGGGTTTCTTC | CASSLDLVAGEGFF
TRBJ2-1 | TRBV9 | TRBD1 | TGTGCCAGCAGCCCCAGACCGACAGGGAGCTCCTACAATGAGCAGTTCTTC | CASSPRPTGSSYNEQFF
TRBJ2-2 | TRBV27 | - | TGTGCCAGCAGTTTACGGAACACCGGGGAGCTGTTTTTT | CASSLRNTGELFF
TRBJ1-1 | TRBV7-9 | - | TGTGCCAGCAGCTTCTCGACAGGCACTGAAGCTTTCTTT | CASSFSTGTEAFF
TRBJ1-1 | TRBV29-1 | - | TGCAGCGTGACCACAGGGCTCGACACTGAAGCTTTCTTT | CSVTTGLDTEAFF
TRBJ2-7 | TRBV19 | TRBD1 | TGTGCCAGTAGACCAGAGGGGGCAGACTACGAGCAGTACTTC | CASRPEGADYEQYF
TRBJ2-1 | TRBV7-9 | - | TGTGCCAGCAGCTTACCGGGGTCGCAGGTCGACAATGAGCAGTTCTTC | CASSLPGSQVDNEQFF
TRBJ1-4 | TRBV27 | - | TGTGCCAGCAGTTCTATACGGGCAACTAATGAAAAACTGTTTTTT | CASSSIRATNEKLFF
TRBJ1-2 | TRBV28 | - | TGTGCCAGCAGTTTAACAAACTATGGCTACACCTTC | CASSLTNYGYTF
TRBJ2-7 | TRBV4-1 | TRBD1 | TGCGCCAGCAGCCAAGAGCCAACGGGACAGGTCTACGAGCAGTACTTC | CASSQEPTGQVYEQYF
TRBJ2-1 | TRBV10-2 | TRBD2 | TGCGCCAGCAGTGACCCGACTAGCGGGAACCATTACAATGAGCAGTTCTTC | CASSDPTSGNHYNEQFF
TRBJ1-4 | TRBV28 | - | TGTGCCAGCAGTGTCGAGACAGCAACTAATGAAAAACTGTTTTTT | CASSVETATNEKLFF
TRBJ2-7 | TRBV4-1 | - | TGCGCCAGCAGCAACGACAGAGTGGGGACCTACGAGCAGTACTTC | CASSNDRVGTYEQYF
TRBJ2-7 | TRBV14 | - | TGTGCCAGCAGCCACGGAGGGGACAGCCAATACGAGCAGTACTTC | CASSHGGDSQYEQYF
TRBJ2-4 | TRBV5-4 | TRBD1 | TGTGCCAGCAGCGTCGACAGGGGGAGGGACATTCAGTACTTC | CASSVDRGRDIQYF
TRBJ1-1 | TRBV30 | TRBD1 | TGTGCCTTCGACAGGGCCGAAGCTTTCTTT | CAFDRAEAFF
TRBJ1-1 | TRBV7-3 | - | TGTGCCAGCAGCTTTCCGGGGAACACTGAAGCTTTCTTT | CASSFPGNTEAFF
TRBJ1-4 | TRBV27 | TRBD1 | TGTGCCAGCAGTTCACAGGGGTTGTTGGAAAAACTGTTTTTT | CASSSQGLLEKLFF
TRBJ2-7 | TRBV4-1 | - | TGCGCCAGCACGTCTTTGGGGCCTCCCTACGAGCAGTACTTC | CASTSLGPPYEQYF
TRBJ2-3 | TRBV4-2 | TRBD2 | TGTGCCAGCAGCCAAGATCCAGCGGGGGATACCACAGATACGCAGTATTTT | CASSQDPAGDTTDTQYF
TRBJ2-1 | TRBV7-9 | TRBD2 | TGTGCCAGCAGCTTAGGTGGGGGGGGGCAGTTCTTC | CASSLGGGGQFF
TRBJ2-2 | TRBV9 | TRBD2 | TGTGCCAGCAGCGTGAGCGGGAGTGTAGGTGCGGCCGGGGAGCTGTTTTTT | CASSVSGSVGAAGELFF
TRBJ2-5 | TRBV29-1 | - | TGCAGCGTGGTAAGGTTTCAAGAGGGGACCCAGTACTTC | CSVVRFQEGTQYF
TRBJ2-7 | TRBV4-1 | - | TGCGCCAGCAGTCACACAGGGGGGGGATTCTACGAGCAGTACTTC | CASSHTGGGFYEQYF